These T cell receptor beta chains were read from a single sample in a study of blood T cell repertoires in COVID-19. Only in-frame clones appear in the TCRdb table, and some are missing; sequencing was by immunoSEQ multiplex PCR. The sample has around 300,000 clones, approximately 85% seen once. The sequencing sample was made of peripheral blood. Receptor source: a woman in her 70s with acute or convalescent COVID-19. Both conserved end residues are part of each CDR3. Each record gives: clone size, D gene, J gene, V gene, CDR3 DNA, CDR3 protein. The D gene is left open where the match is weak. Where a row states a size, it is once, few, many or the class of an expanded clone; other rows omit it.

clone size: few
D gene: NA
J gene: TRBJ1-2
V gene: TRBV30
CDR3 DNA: TGTGCCTGGAGTGTAAAGGACTCCCGGTGGTGGGGCTACACCTTC
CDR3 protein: CAWSVKDSRWWGYTF

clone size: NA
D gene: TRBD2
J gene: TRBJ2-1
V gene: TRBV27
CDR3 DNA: TGTGCCAGCAGTTTCGGCGGGGGAGCCCTCAATGAGCAGTTCTTC
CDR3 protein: CASSFGGGALNEQFF

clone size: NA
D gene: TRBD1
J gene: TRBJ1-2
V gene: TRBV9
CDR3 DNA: TGTGCCAGCAGCCTACAGGGGAACTATGGCTACACCTTC
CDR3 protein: CASSLQGNYGYTF

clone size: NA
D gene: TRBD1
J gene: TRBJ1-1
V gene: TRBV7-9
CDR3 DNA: TGTGCCAGCAGCTCCGAATACCTGGGGACAGAGAAAAAAGCTTTCTTT
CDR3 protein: CASSSEYLGTEKKAFF

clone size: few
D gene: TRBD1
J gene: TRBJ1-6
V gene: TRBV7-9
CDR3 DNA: TGTGCCAGCAGCCATTCCAGGGGGCAGAGCTCCTATAATTCACCCCTCCACTTT
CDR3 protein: CASSHSRGQSSYNSPLHF

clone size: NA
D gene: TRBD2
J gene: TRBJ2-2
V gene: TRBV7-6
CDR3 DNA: TGTGCCAGCAGCCAACTAGCGGGGGGGCCCGGGGAGCTGTTTTTT
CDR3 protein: CASSQLAGGPGELFF

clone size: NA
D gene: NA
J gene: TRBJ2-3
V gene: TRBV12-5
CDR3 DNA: TGTGCTAGTGGTTTGGGCCGCACCCCGGGGGCAGATACGCAGTATTTT
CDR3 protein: CASGLGRTPGADTQYF

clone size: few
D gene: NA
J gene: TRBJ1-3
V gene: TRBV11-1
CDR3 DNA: TGTGCCAGCAGCTTGGACAGAAACACCATATATTTT
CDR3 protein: CASSLDRNTIYF

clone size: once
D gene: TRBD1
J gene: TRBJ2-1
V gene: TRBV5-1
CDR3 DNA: TGCGCCAGCAGCTTGGCAAACAGGGGGACCTACAATGAGCAGTTCTTC
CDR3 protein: CASSLANRGTYNEQFF

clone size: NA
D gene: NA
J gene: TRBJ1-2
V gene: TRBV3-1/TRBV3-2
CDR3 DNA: TGTGCCAGCAGCCAAGCGGGACACGGTAGCGTCGTAGGCTACACCTTC
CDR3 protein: CASSQAGHGSVVGYTF

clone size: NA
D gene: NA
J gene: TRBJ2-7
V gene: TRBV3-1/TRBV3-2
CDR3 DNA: TGTGCCAGCAGCCAACAGGGGAAAGGCGAGCAGTACTTC
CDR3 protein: CASSQQGKGEQYF

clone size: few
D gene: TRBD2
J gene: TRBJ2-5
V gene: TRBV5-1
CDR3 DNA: TGCGCCAGCAGCCGGGGGACTAGCGGGGGCCAAGAGACCCAGTACTTC
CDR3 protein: CASSRGTSGGQETQYF